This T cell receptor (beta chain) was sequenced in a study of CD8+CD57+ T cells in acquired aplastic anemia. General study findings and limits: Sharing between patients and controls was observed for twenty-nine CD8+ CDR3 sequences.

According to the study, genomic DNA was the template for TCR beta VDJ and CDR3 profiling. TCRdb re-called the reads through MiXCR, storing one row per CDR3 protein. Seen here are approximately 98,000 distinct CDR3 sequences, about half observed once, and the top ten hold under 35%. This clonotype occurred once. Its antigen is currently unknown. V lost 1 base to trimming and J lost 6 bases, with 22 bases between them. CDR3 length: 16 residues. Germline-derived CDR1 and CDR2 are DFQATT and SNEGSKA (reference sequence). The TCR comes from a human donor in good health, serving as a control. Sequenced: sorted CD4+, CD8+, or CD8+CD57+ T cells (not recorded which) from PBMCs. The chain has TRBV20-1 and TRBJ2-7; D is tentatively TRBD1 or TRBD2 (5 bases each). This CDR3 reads CSARGGGGVGLSEQYF. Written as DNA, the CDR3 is TGCAGTGCTAGAGGAGGTGGGGGAGTCGGGTTATCCGAGCAGTACTTC.